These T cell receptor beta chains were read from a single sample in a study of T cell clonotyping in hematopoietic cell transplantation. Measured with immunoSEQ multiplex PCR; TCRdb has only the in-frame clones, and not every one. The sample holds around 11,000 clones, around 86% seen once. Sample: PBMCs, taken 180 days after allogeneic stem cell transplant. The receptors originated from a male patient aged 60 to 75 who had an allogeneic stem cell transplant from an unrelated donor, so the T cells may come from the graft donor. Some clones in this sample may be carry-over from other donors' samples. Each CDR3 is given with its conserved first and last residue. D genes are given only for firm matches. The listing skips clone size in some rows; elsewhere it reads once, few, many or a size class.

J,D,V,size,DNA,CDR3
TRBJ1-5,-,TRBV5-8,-,TGTGCCAGCAGCTTGGTAGGGGGGTACAATCAGCCCCAGCATTTT,CASSLVGGYNQPQHF
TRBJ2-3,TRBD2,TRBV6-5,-,TGTGCCAGCAGTTACCGGGGGGGGACTAGCACAGATACGCAGTATTTT,CASSYRGGTSTDTQYF
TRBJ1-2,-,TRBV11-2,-,TGTGCCAGCAGCCGCGACAGGAACTATGGCTACACCTTC,CASSRDRNYGYTF
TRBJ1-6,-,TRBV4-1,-,TGCGCCAGCAGCCAGAGGGGCAGGGGTAATTCACCCCTCCACTTT,CASSQRGRGNSPLHF
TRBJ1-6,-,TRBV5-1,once,TGCGCCAGCAGGTCGGAAATGGGTCGGTCACCCCTCCACTTT,CASRSEMGRSPLHF
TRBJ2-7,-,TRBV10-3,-,TGTGCCATCAGGGATAAGGGGTTCTACGAGCAGTACTTC,CAIRDKGFYEQYF
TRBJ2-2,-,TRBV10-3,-,TGTGCCATCAGTCCCCAGGAAGGCGGGGAGCTGTTTTTT,CAISPQEGGELFF
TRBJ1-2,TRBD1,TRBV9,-,TGTGCCAGTACTATTGGGACAGGGCTTGGCTACACCTTC,CASTIGTGLGYTF
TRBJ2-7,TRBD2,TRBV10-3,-,TGTGCCATCAGTGGGGGACTAGACTACGAGCAGTACTTC,CAISGGLDYEQYF
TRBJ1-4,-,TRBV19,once,TGTGCCAGCAGGGACACTTTTGAAAAACTGTTTTTT,CASRDTFEKLFF
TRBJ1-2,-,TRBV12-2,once,TGTGCAAGTCGCTTAGAAGGCTTACCATATGGCTACACCTTC,CASRLEGLPYGYTF
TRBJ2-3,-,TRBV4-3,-,TGCGCCAGCAGCCAAGGGACACTCAGCACAGATACGCAGTATTTT,CASSQGTLSTDTQYF
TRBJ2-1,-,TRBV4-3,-,TGCGCCAGCAGCCACCCAAGGAGGGGTGAGCAGTTCTTC,CASSHPRRGEQFF
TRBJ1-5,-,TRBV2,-,TGTGCCAGCAGTGATCGCAATCAGCCCCAGCATTTT,CASSDRNQPQHF
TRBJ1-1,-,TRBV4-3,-,TGCGCCAGCAGCCAAGAAATCCGGGACACTGAAGCTTTCTTT,CASSQEIRDTEAFF
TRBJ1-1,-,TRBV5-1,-,TGCGCCAGCAGCTTGCTCGCAGAGAACACTGAAGCTTTCTTT,CASSLLAENTEAFF
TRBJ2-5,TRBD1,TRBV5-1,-,TGCGCCAGCAGCTTTGGGACAGCACAAGAGACCCAGTACTTC,CASSFGTAQETQYF
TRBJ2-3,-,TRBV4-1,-,TGCGCCAGCAGCCAAGCGTGGGTGTCAGATACGCAGTATTTT,CASSQAWVSDTQYF
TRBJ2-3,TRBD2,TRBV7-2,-,TGTGCCAGCAGCTTAGATGGGGGGGGCACAGATACGCAGTATTTT,CASSLDGGGTDTQYF
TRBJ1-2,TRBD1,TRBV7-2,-,TGTGCCAGCAGCTTTAAGGGGGCGGGCGGCTACACCTTC,CASSFKGAGGYTF
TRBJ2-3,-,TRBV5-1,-,TGCGCCAGCAGCCCTGCAGGGAGGACAGATACGCAGTATTTT,CASSPAGRTDTQYF
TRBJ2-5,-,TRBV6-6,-,TGTGCCACCAAAGGGGGAGGCCAAGAGACCCAGTACTTC,CATKGGGQETQYF
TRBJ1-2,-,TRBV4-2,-,TGTGCCAGCAGCCAAGGGGGGAAGTATGGCTACACCTTC,CASSQGGKYGYTF
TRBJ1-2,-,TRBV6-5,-,TGTGCCAGCAGTTACTCGGTCCAGTCGGGTGGCTACACCTTC,CASSYSVQSGGYTF
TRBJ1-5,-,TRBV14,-,TGTGCCAGCAGCCAAGACCAGCCCCAGCATTTT,CASSQDQPQHF
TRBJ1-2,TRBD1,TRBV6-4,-,TGTGCCAGCAGTTACAGGGGAGAAGGTAACTATGGCTACACCTTC,CASSYRGEGNYGYTF
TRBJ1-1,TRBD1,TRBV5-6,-,TGTGCCAGCAGGCGGGCAGGGGGCCAGGATACTGAAGCTTTCTTT,CASRRAGGQDTEAFF
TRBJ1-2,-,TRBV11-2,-,TGTGCCAGCAGCTTAAACAGGGACCGTGGCTACACCTTC,CASSLNRDRGYTF
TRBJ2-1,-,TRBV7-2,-,TGTGCCAGCAGCCTCGGACAGAACAATGAGCAGTTCTTC,CASSLGQNNEQFF
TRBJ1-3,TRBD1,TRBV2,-,TGTGCCAGCAGTGAAAGGGGGCAATACTCTGGAAACACCATATATTTT,CASSERGQYSGNTIYF
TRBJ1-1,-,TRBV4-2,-,TGTGCCAGCAGCCAAGGGGCGAACACTGAAGCTTTCTTT,CASSQGANTEAFF
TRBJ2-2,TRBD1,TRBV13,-,TGTGCCAGCAGCCCGGGGACAGGGGTTAACACCGGGGAGCTGTTTTTT,CASSPGTGVNTGELFF
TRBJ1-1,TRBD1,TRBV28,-,TGTGCCAGCAGTTTAAGAGCAGGGGGCGAAGCTTTCTTT,CASSLRAGGEAFF
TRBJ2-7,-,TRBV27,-,TGTGCCAGCAGTCCCTCAGGTAGGACCTCCGAGCAGTACTTC,CASSPSGRTSEQYF
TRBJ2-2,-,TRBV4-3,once,TGCGCCAGCAGCAGGGGGGAAGGGGAGCTGTTTTTT,CASSRGEGELFF
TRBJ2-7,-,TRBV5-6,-,TGTGCCAGCAGCTTAGGTGCCACAGTTATGGCCTACGAGCAGTACTTC,CASSLGATVMAYEQYF
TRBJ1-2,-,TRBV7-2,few,TGCGCCAGCAGCCAAGGACACCACGACTATGGCTACACCTTC,CASSQGHHDYGYTF
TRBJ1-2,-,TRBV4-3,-,TGCGCCAGCAGCCAAGATTACGGCAACTATGGCTACACCTTC,CASSQDYGNYGYTF
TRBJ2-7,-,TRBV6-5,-,TGTGCCAGCAGTTACCGACTTCTTGACGAGCAGTACTTC,CASSYRLLDEQYF
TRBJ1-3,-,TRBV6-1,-,TGTGCCAGCAGTGAAGTCCGAGGCACCATATATTTT,CASSEVRGTIYF
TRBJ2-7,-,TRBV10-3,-,TGTGCCATCAGCCGATCCTATGATAGTTACGAGCAGTACTTC,CAISRSYDSYEQYF
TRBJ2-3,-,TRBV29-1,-,TGCAGCGTACGAGGGCGAAACACAGATACGCAGTATTTT,CSVRGRNTDTQYF
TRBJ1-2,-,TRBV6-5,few,TGTGCCAGCAGTGTACAGGGATCAGCTAACTATGGCTACACCTTC,CASSVQGSANYGYTF
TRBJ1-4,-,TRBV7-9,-,TGTGCCAGCAGCTTAGCAGGAACTAATGAAAAACTGTTTTTT,CASSLAGTNEKLFF
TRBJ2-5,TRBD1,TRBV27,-,TGTGCCAGCAGTCCGTCTCAGGGGGCATACGGAGAGACCCAGTACTTC,CASSPSQGAYGETQYF
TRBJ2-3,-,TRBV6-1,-,TGTGCCAGCAGTGGGTCGCAGGGTCCCACAGATACGCAGTATTTT,CASSGSQGPTDTQYF
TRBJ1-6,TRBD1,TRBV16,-,TGTGCCAGCAGCCAACGACAGGGCGATTCACCCCTCCACTTT,CASSQRQGDSPLHF
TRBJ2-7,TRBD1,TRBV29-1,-,TGCAGCGTTGAAGGACAGGGGGCTTACGAGCAGTACTTC,CSVEGQGAYEQYF
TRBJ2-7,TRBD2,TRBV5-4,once,TGTGCCAGCAGCTCCGGACTAGCGGGGTCCTACGAGCAGTACTTC,CASSSGLAGSYEQYF
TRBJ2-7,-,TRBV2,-,TGTGCCAGCAGTGCTGGTACCTACGAGCAGTACTTC,CASSAGTYEQYF
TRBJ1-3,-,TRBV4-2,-,TGTGCCAGCAGCCAAGGCCAAGCTGGAAACACCATATATTTT,CASSQGQAGNTIYF
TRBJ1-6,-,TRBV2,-,TGTGCCAGCAGGGACCGGGGCCCCCGAAGTTTT,CASRDRGPRSF
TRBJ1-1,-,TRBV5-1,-,TGCGCCAGCAAAACGGTGAACACTGAAGCTTTCTTT,CASKTVNTEAFF
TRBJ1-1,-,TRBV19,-,TGTGCCAGTAGTATCCAGGGATGGACTGAAGCTTTCTTT,CASSIQGWTEAFF
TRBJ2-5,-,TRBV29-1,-,TGCAGCGTGGCCACCTGGCAGGGTGGGGAGACCCAGTACTTC,CSVATWQGGETQYF
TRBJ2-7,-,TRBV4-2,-,TGTGCCAGCAGCCAAGGTGAAGGCTCCTACGAGCAGTACTTC,CASSQGEGSYEQYF
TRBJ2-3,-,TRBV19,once,TGTGCCAGTACCTCTAATGGGGGAGATACGCAGTATTTT,CASTSNGGDTQYF
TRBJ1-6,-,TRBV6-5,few,TGTGCCTCCCAAGGGGGGTCGGGTAATTCACCCCTCCACTTT,CASQGGSGNSPLHF